One and the same sample provided the 28 T cell receptor beta chains below, sequenced in a study of molecular identifiers for immune sequencing clone quantification. TCRdb passed the PCR reads through MiXCR, listing each CDR3 protein once. Among hundreds of thousands of distinct CDR3 sequences listed, less than 30% were seen once. Sequencing was carried out using naive CD8+ T cells from blood, with Jurkat cell RNA spiked in. Sample subset: FACS-sorted CD8+CD4-CCR7+CD45RA+ naive T cells. Receptors were obtained from a human donor in good health. Some libraries in this study had Jurkat cell RNA spiked in.

A remark on this clonotype: Sequence at one end of the junction differs from germline and may be a read error. The chain employs TRBV12-3 or TRBV12-4 and TRBJ2-5, with 11 bases identical to TRBD2. The CDR3 is 19 residues long. The CDR3 protein is CTSSPYISGGAFYQETQYF. CDR3 in DNA: TGTACCAGCAGCCCATATATTAGCGGGGGGGCCTTTTACCAAGAGACCCAGTACTTC.

V gene TRBV27 combines with J gene TRBJ2-5; D gene ambiguous. Looked up from germline, CDR1 is MNHEY and CDR2 is SMNVEV (reference sequence). V gave up 4 bases and J gave up 4 bases, with 16 bases separating them. This CDR3 comprises 15 residues. This chain's CDR3 is CASSSKGLWVETQYF. The DNA of the CDR3 is TGTGCCAGCAGTTCCAAGGGTCTTTGGGTAGAGACCCAGTACTTC.

V is TRBV7-2 and J is TRBJ2-7; D may be TRBD2 (6 bases). Per germline, CDR1 SGHTA and CDR2 FQGNSA. The CDR3 runs 16 residues. V lost 0 bases to trimming and J lost 0 bases, with 12 bases between them. The CDR3 DNA reads as TGTGCCAGCAGCTTAGCGATCCGGGGGTCCTCCTACGAGCAGTACTTC. Its protein is CASSLAIRGSSYEQYF.

This clonotype has just a few counts. The chain carries TRBV6-2 or TRBV6-3 and TRBJ2-3; TRBD1 aligns across 9 bases. This CDR3 is 14 amino acids long. V dropped 6 bases and J dropped 5; count of bases not matched to a gene: 6. Germline V gene sequence: CDR1 MNHEY, CDR2 SVGEGT. CDR3 sequence (DNA): TGTGCCAGCAGCAGTAACAGGGGGCAAGATACGCAGTATTTT. This translates into CASSSNRGQDTQYF.

As DNA, the CDR3 is TGCGCCAGCAGTCAAATTGAGGAAATAAGCACAGATACGCAGTATTTT. This sequence encodes CASSQIEEISTDTQYF. The V gene is TRBV23-1, the J gene TRBJ2-3; the D is unclear. TRBV23-1 is given ORF status, its function remaining uncertain. The CDR3 spans 16 residues. V lost 2 bases and J 0 bases, leaving 12 bases between the germline ends.

In this sample, this clonotype turned up a few times. The rearrangement links TRBV5-6 to TRBJ1-4, with 7 bases fitting TRBD1. This CDR3 contains 15 residues. V shed 4 bases, J shed 6 bases, and the junction held 9 bases outside the gene matches. CDR1 SGHDT and CDR2 YYEEEE come from the germline V gene. CDR3 nucleotide sequence: TGTGCCAGCAGCAACGACAGGGTGCTTCATGAAAAACTGTTTTTT. It codes for CASSNDRVLHEKLFF.

Ten or more counts support this clonotype. V is TRBV15 and J is TRBJ2-3; 8 bases match TRBD2. The V gene's germline CDR1 is LNHNV and CDR2 YYDKDF (reference sequence). The CDR3 is 16 residues long. V shed 1 base and J 0 bases; nucleotides not matched to a gene: 3. The CDR3 coding sequence is TGTGCCACCAGCAGAGGAAGCGGGAGTAGCACAGATACGCAGTATTTT. Encoded protein: CATSRGSGSSTDTQYF.

This clonotype was seen more than once but under ten times. Written as DNA, the CDR3 is TGTGCCAGCAGCGTAGTAGACAGGGGGTCCACTGAAGCTTTCTTT. Translation gives CASSVVDRGSTEAFF. The chain couples TRBV9 to TRBJ1-1; TRBD1 agrees at 9 bases. This CDR3 is built from 15 residues. Germline CDR1 is SGDLS and CDR2 is YYNGEE. J was trimmed by 4 bases and V by 0 bases; bases with no gene match: 4. The full variable domain, in which reference TRBV9 and TRBJ1-1 provide the parts outside the CDR3, is DSGVTQTPKHLITATGQRVTLRCSPRSGDLSVYWYQQSLDQGLQFLIQYYNGEERAKGNILERFSAQQFPDLHSELNLSSLELGDSALYFCASSVVDRGSTEAFFGQGTRLTVV.

There are many counts of this clonotype. The V gene is TRBV24-1, the J gene TRBJ2-7, with D uncertain. Germline V lookup: CDR1 KGHDR, CDR2 SFDVKD. The CDR3 contains 12 residues. V lost 1 base and J lost 5, with 5 bases in between. CDR3 region: CATSDFGNEQYF. The DNA of the CDR3 is TGTGCCACCAGTGATTTTGGGAACGAGCAGTACTTC.

As concerns this clonotype: Just one base apart from a much larger clone, this may be a read error. The chain recombines TRBV28 with TRBJ2-7; D uncertain. CDR1 and CDR2 from the germline V gene are MDHEN and SYDVKM. The CDR3 has 14 amino acids. CDR3 nucleotides: TGTGCCAGCAGTCCCCGGACGGCCTCCTACGGGCAGTACTTC. It translates to CASSPRTASYGQYF.

Concerning this clonotype: This could be a read error, since a much larger clone is one nucleotide away. The V call is TRBV7-3, the J call TRBJ2-1, with TRBD2 matching over 7 bases. V shed 8 bases and J 9 bases; nucleotides not matched to a gene: 16. This CDR3 has 15 residues. Per germline, CDR1 SGHTA and CDR2 FQGTGA. The CDR3: CASGDSATSVGEQFF. In nucleotides, the CDR3 is TGTGCCAGCGGCGACTCAGCTACTAGCGTCGGTGAGCAGTTCTTC.

The chain links TRBV6-1 to TRBJ2-7; D might be TRBD1 (5 bases). Trimming stripped 2 bases from V and 6 bases from J, with 14 bases between. The germline gives CDR1 MNHNS, CDR2 SASEGT. The CDR3 loop spans 14 amino acids. The CDR3 spells CASSERLGAIEQYF. DNA for the CDR3: TGTGCCAGCAGTGAAAGGCTAGGGGCTATCGAGCAGTACTTC.

As concerns this clonotype: One end of the junction is discordant with germline, which a read error may explain. V and J are TRBV3-1 and TRBJ2-7; 7 bases are a match to TRBD2. Germline values: CDR1 LGHDT, CDR2 YNNKEL (reference sequence). The CDR3 runs to 16 residues. Written as DNA, the CDR3 is TGTGCCAGCTGCCAAACTACTAGCGCCAGCTCCTACGAGCAGTACTTC. Protein product: CASCQTTSASSYEQYF.

This clonotype was picked up many times. This rearrangement joins TRBV4-3 to TRBJ1-1, with D perhaps matching TRBD1 (5 bases). Germline V CDR1 and CDR2: LGHNA, YSLEER. V lost 0 bases and J 5 bases, leaving 13 bases between the germline ends. The CDR3 is 15 residues long. The CDR3, as DNA: TGCGCCAGCAGCCAAGATGCAGGGAAAATGACTGAAGCTTTCTTT. Its translation: CASSQDAGKMTEAFF.

This clonotype was seen more than once but under ten times. This chain joins TRBV7-9 and TRBJ2-7; D unclear. Deletions cut 8 bases from V and 3 bases from J, with 14 bases between. This CDR3 contains 13 residues. In germline, CDR1 is SEHNR, CDR2 FQNEAQ (reference sequence). The CDR3 region is CASGETLNYEQYF. In DNA, the CDR3 is TGTGCCAGCGGAGAGACACTTAACTACGAGCAGTACTTC. Drawing the rest from reference TRBV7-9 and TRBJ2-7, the complete variable domain is DTGVSQNPRHKITKRGQNVTFRCDPISEHNRLYWYRQTLGQGPEFLTYFQNEAQLEKSRLLSDRFSAERPKGSFSTLEIQRTEQGDSAMYLCASGETLNYEQYFGPGTRLTVT.

Ten or more counts support this clonotype. CDR3 protein: CASSSTGTRNEKLFF. In DNA form, the CDR3 reads TGTGCCAGCAGCTCGACCGGGACACGTAATGAAAAACTGTTTTTT. V and J are TRBV7-9 and TRBJ1-4; possible D gene TRBD1, 6 bases. The CDR3 is 15 residues long. V shed 4 bases and J shed 4 bases, with 13 bases lying between them. Germline CDR1 and CDR2: SEHNR and FQNEAQ (reference sequence).

This clonotype has ten or more counts. The genes are TRBV12-3 or TRBV12-4 and TRBJ2-3; D unclear. This CDR3 contains 15 residues. With 1 base removed from V and 6 bases from J, the gap between germline ends came to 14 bases. CDR3 DNA: TGTGCCAGCAGTTTAGATTTAACCTACCCGGATACGCAGTATTTT. Translation: CASSLDLTYPDTQYF.

V is TRBV11-3 and J is TRBJ2-3, with 13 nucleotides matching TRBD2. The germline V gene has CDR1 SGHNT and CDR2 YENEEA. The CDR3 extends over 17 amino acids. V dropped 4 bases and J dropped 6; count of bases not matched to a gene: 10. The CDR3 region has the DNA TGTGCCAGCAGCTCGCGGACTAGCGGGGGCGCGCAGGATACGCAGTATTTT. Encoded protein: CASSSRTSGGAQDTQYF.

Ten or more counts support this clonotype. V and J are TRBV5-1 and TRBJ2-7; 9 positions agree with TRBD2. The CDR3 is 15 amino acids. Germline values: CDR1 SGHRS, CDR2 YFSETQ. V lost 0 bases to trimming and J lost 4 bases; unmatched junction nucleotides: 5. The CDR3 region has the DNA TGCGCCAGCAGCTTGGGGCTAGCGGGGAATTACGAGCAGTACTTC. It yields the protein CASSLGLAGNYEQYF.

This chain joins TRBV4-1 and TRBJ1-2; 7 nucleotides align to TRBD1. Germline trimming cut 4 bases from V and 4 bases from J; bases unmatched to any gene: 9. Germline loops: CDR1 MGHRA, CDR2 YSYEKL. The CDR3 has 15 residues. CDR3 protein: CASSPKAGTAYGYTF. The CDR3 bases are TGCGCCAGCAGCCCGAAAGCCGGGACAGCCTATGGCTACACCTTC.

In this sample, this clonotype turned up many times. This chain links TRBV13 with TRBJ2-7; D is ambiguous. This CDR3 region has 14 residues. Deletions cut 4 bases from V and 2 bases from J, with 12 bases between. The germline V gene encodes CDR1 PRHDT and CDR2 FYEKMQ (reference sequence). The CDR3 loop is CASSYIDAPYEQYF. The CDR3 coding sequence is TGTGCCAGCAGCTACATAGACGCCCCCTACGAGCAGTACTTC.

The chain employs TRBV9 and TRBJ2-2, with D tentatively TRBD1 or TRBD2 (6 bases each). The CDR3 runs to 14 residues. CDR1 is SGDLS and CDR2 is YYNGEE in the germline V gene. V was trimmed by 0 bases and J by 7 bases, leaving 10 bases between them. This chain's CDR3 is CASSVEGGVGELFF. The CDR3 DNA follows: TGTGCCAGCAGCGTAGAGGGGGGTGTCGGGGAGCTGTTTTTT.

The V and J genes are TRBV29-1 and TRBJ1-2, with 9 bases fitting TRBD1. The germline CDR1 and CDR2 sequences are SQVTM and ANQGSEA. The junction had 2 bases not matched to a gene; V was cut back by 6 bases and J by 0 bases. This CDR3 is built from 13 residues. CDR3 loop: CSVTGGTNYGYTF. CDR3 sequence (DNA): TGCAGCGTGACAGGGGGGACTAACTATGGCTACACCTTC.

The chain joins TRBV6-5 to TRBJ1-1; possible D gene TRBD1, 5 bases. V shed 7 bases and J shed 5 bases, with 14 bases lying between them. Germline CDR1 and CDR2: MNHEY and SVGAGI. This CDR3 is built from 13 residues. The CDR3 sequence: CASTMGGSTEAFF. The CDR3, as DNA: TGTGCCAGCACAATGGGGGGAAGTACTGAAGCTTTCTTT.

This chain's CDR3 is CASSISLRVPTNEQFF. In DNA form, the CDR3 reads TGTGCCAGTAGTATCTCTTTACGGGTACCTACGAATGAGCAGTTCTTC. V is TRBV19 and J is TRBJ2-1, with unresolved D. The CDR3 sequence is 16 residues long. CDR1 is LNHDA, CDR2 SQIVND, per germline (reference sequence). Trimming took off 3 bases at V and 7 bases at J, with 19 bases between the two ends. The full variable domain, its missing parts supplied by reference TRBV19 and TRBJ2-1, is DGGITQSPKYLFRKEGQNVTLSCEQNLNHDAMYWYRQDPGQGLRLIYYSQIVNDFQKGDIAEGYSVSREKKESFPLTVTSAQKNPTAFYLCASSISLRVPTNEQFFGPGTRLTVL.

This sequence joins TRBV4-2 and TRBJ2-7, with TRBD2 matching 8 bases. Looked up from germline, CDR1 is LGHNA and CDR2 is YNFKEQ. V gave up 3 bases and J gave up 7 bases; unmatched junction bases: 8. CDR3 length: 14 amino acids. In DNA, the CDR3 is TGTGCCAGCAGCCAGACCGCGGGGGGCTGGGAGCAGTACTTC. Protein: CASSQTAGGWEQYF.

The gene calls are TRBV12-3 or TRBV12-4 and TRBJ1-4; D might be TRBD1 (5 bases). V shed 4 bases and J shed 6 bases, with 12 bases lying between them. The CDR3 covers 14 residues. CDR3: CASSYGQLHEKLFF. The CDR3 DNA sequence: TGTGCCAGCAGTTACGGACAACTCCATGAAAAACTGTTTTTT.

The V gene is TRBV5-6, the J gene TRBJ2-7; D is tentatively TRBD1 or TRBD2 (5 bases each). CDR3 length: 15 amino acids. The germline CDR1 and CDR2 sequences are SGHDT and YYEEEE. Trimming removed 4 bases at V and 9 bases at J, with 23 bases between. The chain's CDR3 is CASSPLLGPTAGQYF. The CDR3 nucleotides read TGTGCCAGCAGCCCCCTCCTGGGACCTACCGCCGGGCAGTACTTC.